The 20 T cell receptor beta chains below all came from one sample that was sequenced in a study of molecular identifiers for immune sequencing clone quantification. One entry per CDR3 protein, called by TCRdb with MiXCR from the PCR reads. Of around 470,000 distinct CDR3 sequences listed, roughly 23% are singletons. Sequencing used naive CD8+ T cells from blood, with Jurkat cell RNA spiked in. Stated subset: FACS-sorted CD8+CD4-CCR7+CD45RA+ naive T cells. The origin of the receptors is a human donor in good health. Some libraries in this study had Jurkat cell RNA spiked in.

The J gene is TRBJ2-7, the V gene TRBV10-3; the D gene could be TRBD1 or TRBD2 (6 bases each). The CDR3 contains 16 residues. Germline V gene sequence: CDR1 ENHRY, CDR2 SYGVKD. Trimming stripped 0 bases from V and 5 bases from J, with 17 bases between. Here the CDR3 DNA reads TGTGCCATCAGTGAGTCGCTAGGGGGGCAGGGCCACGAGCAGTACTTC. Amino acid sequence: CAISESLGGQGHEQYF.

This clonotype has a handful of counts. This sequence joins TRBV24-1 and TRBJ2-1; D possibly corresponds to TRBD2 (5 bases). V was trimmed by 0 bases and J by 8 bases, leaving 10 bases between them. Germline values: CDR1 KGHDR, CDR2 SFDVKD. The CDR3 covers 14 residues. Here the CDR3 DNA reads TGTGCCACCAGTGATTTGGAGGGAAGGGATGAGCAGTTCTTC. Translation: CATSDLEGRDEQFF.

The chain employs TRBV13 and TRBJ2-1; D call uncertain. This CDR3 spans 14 amino acids. Germline CDR1 reads PRHDT; CDR2 reads FYEKMQ (reference sequence). Trimming removed 2 bases from V and 7 bases from J, with 12 bases in between. The CDR3 DNA reads TGTGCCAGCAGCTTAAGGACCGGAAAAAATGAGCAGTTCTTC. Its translation: CASSLRTGKNEQFF.

This clonotype was recorded many times. The V gene is TRBV7-9, the J gene TRBJ2-7; unclear D gene. Germline CDR1 and CDR2: SEHNR and FQNEAQ (reference sequence). Between the trimmed V and J ends, which lost 1 base and 5 bases, there was a span of 9 bases. The CDR3 extends over 13 amino acids. The CDR3 DNA reads as TGTGCCAGCAGCTTAGTCCTCGCGGACGAGCAGTACTTC. It encodes CASSLVLADEQYF.

This clonotype was recorded a few times. V gene TRBV30 combines with J gene TRBJ1-1, with D hard to call. Trimming cost V 0 bases and J 2 bases, with 10 bases left between them. Germline CDR1 GTSNPN, CDR2 SVGIG (reference sequence). The CDR3 spans 14 residues. The CDR3 here is CAWSVGSGNTEAFF. CDR3 bases: TGTGCCTGGAGTGTCGGATCGGGAAACACTGAAGCTTTCTTT.

Comment on this clonotype: This may stem from a read error, because a much larger clone lies one nucleotide away. The J gene is TRBJ2-5, the V gene TRBV7-6; 9 nucleotides line up with TRBD2. CDR1 is SGHVS, CDR2 FNYEAQ, per germline. The CDR3 spans 17 residues. In nucleotides, the CDR3 is TGTACCAGCAGCTTAGCGAATAGCGGGGGCCCCCAAGAGACCCAGTACTTC. Translated, it gives CTSSLANSGGPQETQYF.

This clonotype appeared a single time. The junction and the germline gene differ at one end; a read error may be behind it. V is TRBV2 and J is TRBJ1-3; 7 positions match TRBD1. The length of the CDR3 is 19 residues. The germline CDR1 and CDR2 sequences are SNHLY and FYNNEI. The CDR3 here is CASSRFTGTETSSGNAIYF. CDR3 in DNA: TGTGCCAGCAGCCGCTTTACCGGGACAGAAACCTCCTCTGGAAACGCCATATATTTT.

The chain is built from TRBV5-3 and TRBJ1-4; TRBD1 matches at 9 bases. Being an ORF, TRBV5-3 has a function that is uncertain. Trimming cost V 8 bases and J 8 bases; bases outside gene matches: 13. This CDR3 is built from 15 residues. The CDR3 loop is CASRLGQGNMEKLFF. CDR3 nucleotides: TGTGCCAGCAGACTGGGACAGGGTAATATGGAAAAACTGTTTTTT.

In the case of this clonotype: This may be a read error, as it is one base from a much larger clone. This chain joins TRBV18 and TRBJ2-3; D ambiguous. The CDR3 consists of 15 residues. Germline CDR1 reads KGHSH; CDR2 reads LQKENI. The CDR3 nucleotides are TGTACCAGCTCACCAACGGACGGGCTCACAGATACGCAGTATTTT. Its protein is CTSSPTDGLTDTQYF.

Points on this clonotype: At one end the junction does not follow the germline gene, possibly because of a read error. Here the CDR3 reads CACSPPAGASYEQYF. The CDR3 DNA is TGTGCCTGCTCACCACCCGCCGGGGCCTCCTACGAGCAGTACTTC. The V call is TRBV18, the J call TRBJ2-7; perhaps D is TRBD1 or TRBD2 (5 bases each). This CDR3 region has 15 residues. Germline assignment: CDR1 KGHSH and CDR2 LQKENI.

The rearrangement links TRBV28 to TRBJ2-7; D might be TRBD1 (5 bases). CDR3 length: 16 residues. Deletions cut 2 bases from V and 0 bases from J, with 14 bases between. In germline, CDR1 is MDHEN, CDR2 SYDVKM. The CDR3, as DNA: TGTGCCAGCAGTTTAGAAACAGGAATGATCTCCTACGAGCAGTACTTC. Translation gives CASSLETGMISYEQYF. Variable domain in full (rest from reference TRBV28 and TRBJ2-7): DVKVTQSSRYLVKRTGEKVFLECVQDMDHENMFWYRQDPGLGLRLIYFSYDVKMKEKGDIPEGYSVSREKKERFSLILESASTNQTSMYLCASSLETGMISYEQYFGPGTRLTVT.

This rearrangement joins TRBV15 to TRBJ2-7; D is unclear. The V end lost 0 bases, the J end lost 5 bases, and 11 bases lay between the germline ends. This CDR3 is built from 14 residues. Germline-derived CDR1 and CDR2 are LNHNV and YYDKDF (reference sequence). The CDR3: CATSREGSSHEQYF. The CDR3 bases are TGTGCCACCAGCAGAGAGGGGTCATCCCACGAGCAGTACTTC.

This clonotype was seen a handful of times. The chain couples TRBV30 to TRBJ1-1; 7 bases align to TRBD1. The V segment lost 3 bases and the J segment 1 base; nucleotides outside the gene matches: 5. Looked up from germline, CDR1 is GTSNPN and CDR2 is SVGIG (reference sequence). The CDR3 runs to 14 residues. The CDR3 sequence: CAWRTGVGNTEAFF. CDR3 bases: TGTGCCTGGAGAACAGGGGTTGGGAACACTGAAGCTTTCTTT.

Regarding this clonotype: A clone one base away is much larger, so this may be a read error. The rearrangement uses TRBV3-1 and TRBJ1-5; 7 bases agree with TRBD1. The CDR3 has 15 residues. Germline V CDR1 and CDR2: LGHDT, YNNKEL (reference sequence). CDR3 protein: CAGSQTQGGNQPQHF. CDR3 DNA sequence: TGTGCCGGCAGCCAAACCCAGGGGGGGAATCAGCCCCAGCATTTT.

Many counts were recorded for this clonotype. The chain is built from TRBV19 and TRBJ2-7; TRBD1 matches 7 bases. The CDR3 is 12 residues long. J was trimmed by 3 bases and V by 6 bases; bases with no gene match: 2. CDR1 and CDR2 (germline): LNHDA, SQIVND (reference sequence). This CDR3 reads CASSDRDYEQYF. CDR3 bases: TGTGCCAGTAGCGACAGGGACTACGAGCAGTACTTC.

The CDR3: CASSPGHRSSYNEQFF. The CDR3 region has the DNA TGTGCCAGCAGCCCCGGACACCGGAGCTCCTACAATGAGCAGTTCTTC. This chain links TRBV6-2 or TRBV6-3 with TRBJ2-1, with TRBD1 as a possible D gene (5 bases). Trimming pared 6 bases from V and 0 bases from J, leaving 15 bases between. CDR3 size: 16 residues. Germline CDR1 MNHEY, CDR2 SVGEGT.

This chain uses TRBV7-8 with TRBJ2-1, with a possible D match to TRBD1 (6 bases). The CDR3 sequence is 15 residues long. The V gene's germline CDR1 is SGHVS and CDR2 FQNEAQ. V was trimmed by 1 base and J by 16 bases, leaving 23 bases between them. The DNA of the CDR3 is TGTGCCAGCAGCTTAGTGTGGTCAGGGGCCGACAAACATTTCTTC. It is translated as CASSLVWSGADKHFF.

The chain combines TRBV7-9 with TRBJ2-2; perhaps TRBD1 as D (5 bases). V was trimmed by 5 bases and J by 1 base, leaving 8 bases between them. The CDR3 contains 14 residues. Germline CDR1 is SEHNR and CDR2 is FQNEAQ (reference sequence). CDR3 loop: CASSRTQNTGELFF. For the CDR3, the DNA is TGTGCCAGCAGCCGGACACAGAACACCGGGGAGCTGTTTTTT. The variable domain in full, completed from reference TRBV7-9 and TRBJ2-2, reads DTGVSQNPRHKITKRGQNVTFRCDPISEHNRLYWYRQTLGQGPEFLTYFQNEAQLEKSRLLSDRFSAERPKGSFSTLEIQRTEQGDSAMYLCASSRTQNTGELFFGEGSRLTVL.

Details on this clonotype: The CDR3 does not close with the conserved phenylalanine or tryptophan, likely indicating a read error. The chain combines TRBV7-9 with TRBJ1-1; D is unresolved. Germline V gene sequence: CDR1 SEHNR, CDR2 FQNEAQ (reference sequence). The CDR3 is 14 residues long. The germline V and J ends were trimmed by 3 bases and 1 base, with 9 bases remaining between them. The CDR3 spells CASSFMSGNTEAFC. In nucleotides, the CDR3 is TGTGCCAGCAGCTTCATGTCGGGGAACACTGAAGCTTTCTGT.

As to this clonotype: A much bigger clone sits one base away, suggesting this may be a read error. The V and J genes are TRBV6-2 or TRBV6-3 and TRBJ2-3, with 13 bases lining up with TRBD2. CDR3 length: 16 residues. Germline CDR1 and CDR2: MNHEY and SVGEGT. Trimming removed 4 bases from V and 6 bases from J; junction bases left unmatched: 7. The CDR3 loop reads CASSFGLAGDLDTQYF. The CDR3 DNA reads as TGTGCCAGCAGTTTCGGACTAGCGGGAGACTTGGATACGCAGTATTTT.